The source of this T cell receptor beta chain is a study of OX40 agonist ivuxolimab in advanced cancers. CDR3 length equals 13 residues. Germline CDR1 reads SGHNT; CDR2 reads YENEEA. V shed 2 bases and J shed 3 bases, with 8 bases lying between them. Method: immunoSEQ multiplex PCR; TCRdb's copy keeps in-frame clones and lacks some. The sample has 65,000 to 75,000 clones, around 83% seen once. Sequences were derived from CD4+ or CD8+ T cells sorted from blood, sampled in a trial of the OX40 agonist ivuxolimab. This sequence joins TRBV11-3 and TRBJ2-7; D not resolved. This TCR was recovered from an adult with an advanced solid tumor such as melanoma, head and neck, liver or kidney cancer. CDR3 DNA sequence: TGTGCCAGCAGCTTATCGTCCGTCTACGAGCAGTACTTC. Encoded protein: CASSLSSVYEQYF.